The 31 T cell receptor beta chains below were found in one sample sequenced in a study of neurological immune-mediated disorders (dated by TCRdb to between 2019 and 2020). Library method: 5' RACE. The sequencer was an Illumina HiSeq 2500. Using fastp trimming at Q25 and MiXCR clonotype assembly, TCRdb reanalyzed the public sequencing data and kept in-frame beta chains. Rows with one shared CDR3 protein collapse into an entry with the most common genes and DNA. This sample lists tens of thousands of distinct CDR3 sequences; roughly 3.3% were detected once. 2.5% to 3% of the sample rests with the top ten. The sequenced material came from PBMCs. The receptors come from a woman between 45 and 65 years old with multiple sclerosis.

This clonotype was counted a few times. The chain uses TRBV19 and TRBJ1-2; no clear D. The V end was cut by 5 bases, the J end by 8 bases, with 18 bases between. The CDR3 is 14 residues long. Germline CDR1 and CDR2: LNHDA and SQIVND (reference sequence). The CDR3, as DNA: TGTGCCAGTAGTTCCACCATGGCCCGGCGGGGCTACACCTTC. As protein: CASSSTMARRGYTF.

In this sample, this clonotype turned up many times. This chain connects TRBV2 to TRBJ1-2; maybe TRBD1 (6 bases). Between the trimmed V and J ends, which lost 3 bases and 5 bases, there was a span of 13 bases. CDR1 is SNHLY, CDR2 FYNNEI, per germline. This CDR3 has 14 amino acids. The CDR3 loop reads CASSDVRGTYGYTF. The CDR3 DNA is TGTGCCAGCAGTGACGTCAGAGGGACATATGGCTACACCTTC.

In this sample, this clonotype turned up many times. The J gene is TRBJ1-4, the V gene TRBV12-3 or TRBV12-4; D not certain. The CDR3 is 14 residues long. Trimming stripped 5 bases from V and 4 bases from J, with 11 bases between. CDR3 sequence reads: CASSNRPGNEKLFF. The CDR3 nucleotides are TGTGCCAGCAGTAACCGTCCGGGTAATGAAAAACTGTTTTTT.

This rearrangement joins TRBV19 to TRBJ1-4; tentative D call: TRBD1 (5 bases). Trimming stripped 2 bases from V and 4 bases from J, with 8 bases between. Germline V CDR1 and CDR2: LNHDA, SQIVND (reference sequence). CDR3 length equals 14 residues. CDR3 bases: TGTGCCAGTAGTATACAGGGTGTTAATGAAAAACTGTTTTTT. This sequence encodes CASSIQGVNEKLFF. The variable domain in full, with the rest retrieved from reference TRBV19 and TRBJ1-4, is DGGITQSPKYLFRKEGQNVTLSCEQNLNHDAMYWYRQDPGQGLRLIYYSQIVNDFQKGDIAEGYSVSREKKESFPLTVTSAQKNPTAFYLCASSIQGVNEKLFFGSGTQLSVL.

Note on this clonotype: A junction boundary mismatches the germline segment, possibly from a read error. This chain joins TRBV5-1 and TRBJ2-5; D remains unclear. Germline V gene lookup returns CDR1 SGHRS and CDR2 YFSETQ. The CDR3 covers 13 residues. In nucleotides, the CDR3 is TGCGCCAGCAGCCAAAGGTACCAAGAGATCCAGTACTTC. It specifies CASSQRYQEIQYF.

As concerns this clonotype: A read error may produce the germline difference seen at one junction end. The CDR3 bases are TGTGACAGCAGCATAATGGGAGGCGAGCAGTACTTC. Encoded protein: CDSSIMGGEQYF. V is TRBV12-3 or TRBV12-4 and J is TRBJ2-7; maybe TRBD2 (6 bases). The CDR3 is made up of 12 amino acids.

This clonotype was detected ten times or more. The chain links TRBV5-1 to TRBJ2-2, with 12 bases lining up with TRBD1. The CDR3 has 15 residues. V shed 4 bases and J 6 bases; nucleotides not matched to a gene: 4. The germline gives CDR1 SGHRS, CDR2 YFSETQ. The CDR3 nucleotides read TGCGCCAGCAGCCTCGGGACAGGGGGCTCCGGGGAGCTGTTTTTT. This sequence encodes CASSLGTGGSGELFF.

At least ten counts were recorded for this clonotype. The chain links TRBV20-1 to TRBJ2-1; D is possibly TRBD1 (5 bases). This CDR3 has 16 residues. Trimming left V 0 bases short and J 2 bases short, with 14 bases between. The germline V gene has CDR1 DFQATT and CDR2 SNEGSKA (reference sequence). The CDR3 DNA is TGCAGTGCTAGAGACCGACAGCTGAACGCCTACAATGAGCAGTTCTTC. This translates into CSARDRQLNAYNEQFF.

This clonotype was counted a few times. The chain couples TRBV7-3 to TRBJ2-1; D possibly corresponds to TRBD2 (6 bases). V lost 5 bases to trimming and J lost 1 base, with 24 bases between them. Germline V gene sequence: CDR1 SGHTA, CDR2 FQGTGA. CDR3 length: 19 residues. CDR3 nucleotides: TGTGCCAGCAGCCCCGTGGCGGGGAAACCTTCCACGTCCTACAATGAGCAGTTCTTC. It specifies CASSPVAGKPSTSYNEQFF.

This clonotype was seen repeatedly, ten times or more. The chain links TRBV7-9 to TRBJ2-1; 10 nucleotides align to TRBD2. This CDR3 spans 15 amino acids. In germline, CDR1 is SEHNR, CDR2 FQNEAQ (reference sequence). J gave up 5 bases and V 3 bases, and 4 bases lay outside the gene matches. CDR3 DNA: TGTGCCAGCAGCTTTGGACTAGCGGCGAACAATGAGCAGTTCTTC. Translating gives CASSFGLAANNEQFF.

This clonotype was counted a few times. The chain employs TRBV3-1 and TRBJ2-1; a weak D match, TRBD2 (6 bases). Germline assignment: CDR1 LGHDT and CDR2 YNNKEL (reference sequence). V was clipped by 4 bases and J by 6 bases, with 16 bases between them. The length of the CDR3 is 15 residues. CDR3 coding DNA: TGTGCCAGCAGCCGCGCGGGACGGACCATCAATGAGCAGTTCTTC. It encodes CASSRAGRTINEQFF.

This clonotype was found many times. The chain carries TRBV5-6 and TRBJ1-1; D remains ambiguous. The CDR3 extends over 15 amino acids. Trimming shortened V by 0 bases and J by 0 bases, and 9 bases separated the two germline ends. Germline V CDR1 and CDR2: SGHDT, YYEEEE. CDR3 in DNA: TGTGCCAGCAGCTTGGAGGCCAGCCTGAACACTGAAGCTTTCTTT. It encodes CASSLEASLNTEAFF.

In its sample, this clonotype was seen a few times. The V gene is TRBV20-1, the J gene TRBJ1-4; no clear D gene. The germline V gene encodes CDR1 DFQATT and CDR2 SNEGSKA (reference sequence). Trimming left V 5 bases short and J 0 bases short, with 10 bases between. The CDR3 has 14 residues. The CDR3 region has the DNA TGCAGTGCTGCCTCAGTTGCAACTAATGAAAAACTGTTTTTT. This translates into CSAASVATNEKLFF.

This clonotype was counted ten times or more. CDR3 sequence: CSARDRTGGSLAYEQYF. The DNA of the CDR3 is TGCAGTGCTAGAGATAGGACAGGGGGCTCCCTTGCCTACGAGCAGTACTTC. The J gene is TRBJ2-7, the V gene TRBV20-1, with TRBD1 matching 11 bases. After removal of 0 bases from V and 2 bases from J, the junction contained 9 bases not matched to a gene. CDR3 length equals 17 residues. The germline V gene has CDR1 DFQATT and CDR2 SNEGSKA (reference sequence).

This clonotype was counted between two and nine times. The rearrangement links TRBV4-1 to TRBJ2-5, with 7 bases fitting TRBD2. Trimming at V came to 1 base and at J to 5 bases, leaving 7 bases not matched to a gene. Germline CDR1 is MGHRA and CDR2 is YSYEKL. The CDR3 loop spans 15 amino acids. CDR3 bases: TGCGCCAGCAGCCAAGGAGTCCGGGGAGGGGAGACCCAGTACTTC. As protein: CASSQGVRGGETQYF.

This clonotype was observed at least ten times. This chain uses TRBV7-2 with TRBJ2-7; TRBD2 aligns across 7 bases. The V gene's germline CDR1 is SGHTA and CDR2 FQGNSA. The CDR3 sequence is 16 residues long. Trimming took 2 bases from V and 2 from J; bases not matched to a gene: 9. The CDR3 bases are TGTGCCAGCAGCTTAAGTTGGGCTAGCGGAGCCTACGAGCAGTACTTC. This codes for CASSLSWASGAYEQYF.

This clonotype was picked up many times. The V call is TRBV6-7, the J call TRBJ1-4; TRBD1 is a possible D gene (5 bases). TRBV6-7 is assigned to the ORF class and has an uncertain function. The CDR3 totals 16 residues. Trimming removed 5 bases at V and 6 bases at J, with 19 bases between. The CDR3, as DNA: TGTGCCAGCAGTAAAACCCCCGGGACGGGGGATGAAAAACTGTTTTTT. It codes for CASSKTPGTGDEKLFF.

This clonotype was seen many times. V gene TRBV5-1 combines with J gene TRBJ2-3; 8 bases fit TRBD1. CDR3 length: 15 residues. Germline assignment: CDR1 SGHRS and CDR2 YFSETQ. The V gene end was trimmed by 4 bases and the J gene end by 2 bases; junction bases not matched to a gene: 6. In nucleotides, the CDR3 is TGCGCCAGCAGCGGGGGACAGGCGATCACAGATACGCAGTATTTT. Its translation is CASSGGQAITDTQYF.

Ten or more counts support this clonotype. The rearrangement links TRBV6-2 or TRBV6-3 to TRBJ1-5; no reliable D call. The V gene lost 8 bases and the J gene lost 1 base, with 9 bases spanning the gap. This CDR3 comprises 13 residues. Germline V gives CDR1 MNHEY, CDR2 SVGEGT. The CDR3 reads CASSEKSNQPQHF. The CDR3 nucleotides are TGTGCCAGCTCCGAGAAGAGCAATCAGCCCCAGCATTTT.

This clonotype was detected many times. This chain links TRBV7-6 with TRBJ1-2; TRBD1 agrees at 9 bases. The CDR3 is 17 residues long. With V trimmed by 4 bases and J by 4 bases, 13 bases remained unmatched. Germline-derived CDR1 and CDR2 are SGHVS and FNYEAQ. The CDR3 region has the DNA TGTGCCAGCAGCTCAGTCCCGGGACAGGGTTGGGGCTATGGCTACACCTTC. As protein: CASSSVPGQGWGYGYTF. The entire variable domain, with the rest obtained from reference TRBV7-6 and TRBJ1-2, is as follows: GAGVSQSPRYKVTKRGQDVALRCDPISGHVSLYWYRQALGQGPEFLTYFNYEAQQDKSGLPNDRFSAERPEGSISTLTIQRTEQRDSAMYRCASSSVPGQGWGYGYTFGSGTRLTVV.

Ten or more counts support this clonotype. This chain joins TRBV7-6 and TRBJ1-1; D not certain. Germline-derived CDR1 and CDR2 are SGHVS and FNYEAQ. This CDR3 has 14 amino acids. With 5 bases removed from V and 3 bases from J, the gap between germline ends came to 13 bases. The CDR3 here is CASSQDPMDTEAFF. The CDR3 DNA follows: TGTGCCAGCAGCCAGGATCCGATGGACACTGAAGCTTTCTTT.

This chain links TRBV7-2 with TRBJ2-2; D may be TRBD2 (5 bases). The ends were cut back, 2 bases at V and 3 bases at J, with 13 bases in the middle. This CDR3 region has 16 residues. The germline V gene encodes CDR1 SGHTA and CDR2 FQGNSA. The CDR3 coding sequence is TGTGCCAGCAGCTTAATTTCCGGGATCGACACCGGGGAGCTGTTTTTT. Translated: CASSLISGIDTGELFF.

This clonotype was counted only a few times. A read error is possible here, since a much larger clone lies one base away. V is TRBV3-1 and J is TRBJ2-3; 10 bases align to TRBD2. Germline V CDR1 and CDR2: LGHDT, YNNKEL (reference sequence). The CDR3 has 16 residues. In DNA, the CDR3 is TGTGCCAGCAGCCAAGGGAGACTAGCGGGCACAGATAAGCAGTATTTT. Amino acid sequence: CASSQGRLAGTDKQYF.

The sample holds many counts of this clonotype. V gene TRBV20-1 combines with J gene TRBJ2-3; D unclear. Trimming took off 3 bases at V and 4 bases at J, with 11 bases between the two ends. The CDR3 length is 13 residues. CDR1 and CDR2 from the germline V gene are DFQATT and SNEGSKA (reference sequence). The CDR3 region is CSASDPLADTQYF. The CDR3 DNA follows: TGCAGTGCTAGCGACCCTCTAGCAGATACGCAGTATTTT.

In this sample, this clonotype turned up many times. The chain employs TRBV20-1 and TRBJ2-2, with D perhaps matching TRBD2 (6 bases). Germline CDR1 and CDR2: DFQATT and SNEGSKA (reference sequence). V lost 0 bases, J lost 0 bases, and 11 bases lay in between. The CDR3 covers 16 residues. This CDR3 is CSARDPGRTNTGELFF. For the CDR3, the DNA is TGCAGTGCTAGAGACCCAGGGAGGACGAACACCGGGGAGCTGTTTTTT.

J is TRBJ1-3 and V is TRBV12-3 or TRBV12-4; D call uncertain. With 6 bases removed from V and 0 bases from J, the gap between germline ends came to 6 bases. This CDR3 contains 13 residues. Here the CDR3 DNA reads TGTGCCAGCAGATTAATCTCTGGAAACACCATATATTTT. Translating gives CASRLISGNTIYF.

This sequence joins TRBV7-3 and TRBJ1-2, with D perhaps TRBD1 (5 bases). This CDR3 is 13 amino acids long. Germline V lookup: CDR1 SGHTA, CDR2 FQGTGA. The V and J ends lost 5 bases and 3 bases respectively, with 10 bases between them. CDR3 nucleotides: TGTGCCAGCAGCCTGGGGCCATACTATGGCTACACCTTC. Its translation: CASSLGPYYGYTF.

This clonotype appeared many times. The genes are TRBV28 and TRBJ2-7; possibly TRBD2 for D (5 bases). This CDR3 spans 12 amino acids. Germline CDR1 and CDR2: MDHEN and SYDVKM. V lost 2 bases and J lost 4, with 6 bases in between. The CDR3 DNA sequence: TGTGCCAGCAGTTTACGGGGATACGAGCAGTACTTC. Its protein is CASSLRGYEQYF.

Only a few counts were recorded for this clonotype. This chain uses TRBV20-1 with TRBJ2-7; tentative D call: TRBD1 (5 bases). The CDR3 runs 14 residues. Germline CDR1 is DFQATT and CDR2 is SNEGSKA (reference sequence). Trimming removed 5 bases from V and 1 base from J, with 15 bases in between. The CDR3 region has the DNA TGCAGTGCTCTTTGGCAGGGAAGGTCCTACGAGCAGTACTTC. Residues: CSALWQGRSYEQYF.

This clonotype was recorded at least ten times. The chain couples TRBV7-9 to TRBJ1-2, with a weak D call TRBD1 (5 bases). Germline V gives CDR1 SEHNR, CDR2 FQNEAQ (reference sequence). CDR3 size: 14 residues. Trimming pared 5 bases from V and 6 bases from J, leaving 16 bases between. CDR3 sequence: CASSATQGSDGYTF. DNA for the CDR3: TGTGCCAGCAGCGCTACCCAGGGTTCTGATGGCTACACCTTC.

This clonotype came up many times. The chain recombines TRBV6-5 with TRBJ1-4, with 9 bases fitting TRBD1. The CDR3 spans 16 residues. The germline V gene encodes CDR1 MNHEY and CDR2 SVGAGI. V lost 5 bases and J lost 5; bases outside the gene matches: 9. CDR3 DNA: TGTGCCAGCAGTCTGGGACAGGGAAAAGGAAATGAAAAACTGTTTTTT. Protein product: CASSLGQGKGNEKLFF.